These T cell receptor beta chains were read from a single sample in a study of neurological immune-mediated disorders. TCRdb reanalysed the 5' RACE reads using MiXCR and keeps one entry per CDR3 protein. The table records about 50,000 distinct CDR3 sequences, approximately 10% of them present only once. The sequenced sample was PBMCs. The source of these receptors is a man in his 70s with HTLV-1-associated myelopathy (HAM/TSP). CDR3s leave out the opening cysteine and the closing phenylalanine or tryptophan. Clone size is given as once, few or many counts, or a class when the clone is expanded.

ASSADRAETQY,many,TRBV7-3,TRBJ2-5
ASRTPLNTGELF,many,TRBV19,TRBJ2-2
ASSSSGRGTEAF,many,TRBV7-2,TRBJ1-1
ASSLESNQPQH,many,TRBV7-2,TRBJ1-5
SATTSGRGGYNEQF,many,TRBV20-1,TRBJ2-1
ASSLDRSPDTQY,many,TRBV5-1,TRBJ2-3
ASSLVGQGPANQQF,medium-sized,TRBV12-3/TRBV12-4,TRBJ2-1
ASSVGRWGQGWTRYT,many,TRBV9,TRBJ1-2
SAREEKREGSYNEQF,many,TRBV20-1,TRBJ2-1
ASSLQGAHGYT,many,TRBV5-1,TRBJ1-2
ASSRGGNTGELF,many,TRBV3-1,TRBJ2-2
ASSVDSPDTQY,many,TRBV9,TRBJ2-3
ASSAEMPREQY,few,TRBV5-1,TRBJ2-7
ASLKRQVANYGYT,many,TRBV12-3/TRBV12-4,TRBJ1-2
ASSLGLARNNEQF,many,TRBV5-1,TRBJ2-1
ASSQSSGRIADTQY,many,TRBV4-1,TRBJ2-3
ASSLAGLAGADTQY,many,TRBV7-2,TRBJ2-3
ASSSTSRGSSYEQY,many,TRBV7-9,TRBJ2-7
ASSVGPNEQF,many,TRBV25-1,TRBJ2-1
ASSLNGGYNEQF,many,TRBV5-4,TRBJ2-1
ASSSGWGKTQY,many,TRBV6-2/TRBV6-3,TRBJ2-5
ASSFQGGGQYYEQY,many,TRBV5-1,TRBJ2-7
ASSQEEGQGANIQY,many,TRBV4-2,TRBJ2-4
ASRGNTIY,many,TRBV28,TRBJ1-3
ASSLGGATEAF,many,TRBV7-9,TRBJ1-1
ASSLEAGFGSPLH,many,TRBV5-6,TRBJ1-6
ASSEAVQGYT,many,TRBV25-1,TRBJ1-2